This T cell receptor (beta chain) came from a study of technical replicates of blood from a handful of donors. Produced via immunoSEQ multiplex PCR; TCRdb's table is partial and in-frame only. The sample yields around 29,000 clones, around 94% seen once. The clonotype comes from a human donor in good health. Some clones in this sample may be carry-over from other donors' samples. Sequencing was performed on PBMCs.

CDR3 in amino acids: CASSMVGGVAMTQYF. The CDR3 DNA sequence: TGCGCCAGCAGCATGGTCGGGGGGGTCGCGATGACCCAGTACTTC. The gene calls are TRBV5-1 and TRBJ2-5; 8 bases fit TRBD2. V shed 4 bases and J 7 bases; nucleotides not matched to a gene: 12. Germline values: CDR1 SGHRS, CDR2 YFSETQ. The CDR3 contains 15 residues. Looking up the rest from reference TRBV5-1 and TRBJ2-5 gives the full variable domain: KAGVTQTPRYLIKTRGQQVTLSCSPISGHRSVSWYQQTPGQGLQFLFEYFSETQRNKGNFPGRFSGRQFSNSRSEMNVSTLELGDSALYLCASSMVGGVAMTQYFGPGTRLLVL.